This TCR beta chain was sequenced during a study of shared clonotypes between healthy human individuals. V was cut by 5 bases and J by 8 bases, with 13 bases left in between. CDR1 SGHTA and CDR2 FQGNSA come from the germline V gene. This CDR3 is 13 amino acids long. The protocol was immunoSEQ multiplex PCR, while the TCRdb copy is restricted to in-frame clones and leaves out a portion. In the table there are under 2.5 million clones, around 90% of which are singletons. A word on this clone: Different DNA sequences within this sample yield the same CDR3.

The sequencing sample was made of naive CD4+ T cells from PBMCs. Subset of the sample: CD45RA+ positively selected. This receptor was identified in a man between 18 and 29 years old in good health. Some clones in this sample may be carry-over from other donors' samples. The V call is TRBV7-2, the J call TRBJ2-1; D is possibly TRBD1 (5 bases). In nucleotides, the CDR3 is TGTGCCAGCAGCCCTCGCCAGGGCGATGAGCAGTTCTTC. Its protein product is CASSPRQGDEQFF.